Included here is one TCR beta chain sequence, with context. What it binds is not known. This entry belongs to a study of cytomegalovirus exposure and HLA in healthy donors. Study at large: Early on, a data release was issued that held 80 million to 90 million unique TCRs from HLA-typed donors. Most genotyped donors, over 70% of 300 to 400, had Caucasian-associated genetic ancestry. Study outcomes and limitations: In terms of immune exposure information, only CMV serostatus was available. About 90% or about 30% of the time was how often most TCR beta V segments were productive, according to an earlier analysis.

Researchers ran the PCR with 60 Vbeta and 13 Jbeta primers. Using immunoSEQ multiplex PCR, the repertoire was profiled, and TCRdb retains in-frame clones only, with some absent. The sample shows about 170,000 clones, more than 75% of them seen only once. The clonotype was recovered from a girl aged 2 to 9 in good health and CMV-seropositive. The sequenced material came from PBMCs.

CDR3 DNA: TGTGCCATCAGTGGAGGAGGGGACACTGAAGCTTTCTTT. As protein: CAISGGGDTEAFF. The V and J genes are TRBV10-3 and TRBJ1-1; a possible D gene is TRBD1 (5 bases). Deletions cut 4 bases from V and 3 bases from J, with 9 bases between. The CDR3 covers 13 residues. Per the germline V gene, CDR1 is ENHRY and CDR2 is SYGVKD.